The rows below give T cell receptor beta chains drawn from one sample of a study of T cell responses to AZD1222 COVID-19 vaccine. Clones were read by immunoSEQ multiplex PCR, and TCRdb kept only the in-frame ones, dropping some. Of more than 95,000 clones listed, 88% are singletons. Source: peripheral blood, taken on day 0 of AZD1222 vaccination. These receptors all stem from an adult in good health. CDR3s include the opening cysteine and the closing phenylalanine or tryptophan. D genes are given only for firm matches. Some rows have no size entry. The others give once, few or many, or a class for an expanded clone.

J | D | size | V | CDR3 | DNA
TRBJ2-1 | TRBD2 | . | TRBV7-6 | CASSFRLAGVHEQFF | TGTGCCAGCAGCTTCAGACTAGCGGGAGTCCATGAGCAGTTCTTC
TRBJ2-3 | . | . | TRBV3-1/TRBV3-2 | CASSQSRDTQYF | TGTGCCAGCAGCCAATCCCGGGATACGCAGTATTTT
TRBJ1-1 | . | . | TRBV10-3 | CAISDRENTEAFF | TGTGCCATCAGTGACCGGGAGAACACTGAAGCTTTCTTT
TRBJ1-2 | . | . | TRBV28 | CASRSRTTALYGYTF | TGTGCCAGCAGATCTCGAACTACAGCACTCTATGGCTACACCTTC
TRBJ2-7 | . | once | TRBV9 | CASGQGGSTGEQYF | TGTGCCAGCGGACAGGGCGGGAGTACGGGCGAGCAGTACTTC
TRBJ2-7 | . | . | TRBV3-1/TRBV3-2 | CASSQTKSYEQYF | TGTGCCAGCAGCCAGACTAAGTCCTACGAGCAGTACTTC
TRBJ2-3 | TRBD2 | . | TRBV6-6 | CASSYPTSGGPDTQYF | TGTGCCAGCAGTTACCCGACTAGCGGGGGGCCAGATACGCAGTATTTT
TRBJ1-4 | . | . | TRBV28 | CASLQGNEKLFF | TGTGCCAGTCTACAGGGTAATGAAAAACTGTTTTTT
TRBJ1-6 | TRBD1 | . | TRBV5-4 | CASSLGTGSSYNSPLHF | TGTGCCAGCAGCTTGGGGACAGGGAGCTCCTATAATTCACCCCTCCACTTT
TRBJ2-1 | TRBD2 | . | TRBV27 | CASSFSVGLAGENNEQFF | TGTGCCAGCAGTTTCTCTGTTGGGCTAGCGGGAGAGAACAATGAGCAGTTCTTC
TRBJ2-5 | . | . | TRBV7-2 | CASSPGETYQETQYF | TGTGCCAGCAGCCCCGGGGAGACGTACCAAGAGACCCAGTACTTC
TRBJ1-4 | . | . | TRBV6-5 | CASSPRPEEKLFF | TGTGCCAGCAGTCCCCGGCCGGAGGAAAAACTGTTTTTT
TRBJ1-4 | . | . | TRBV28 | CASARVTNEKLFF | TGTGCCAGCGCAAGGGTCACTAATGAAAAACTGTTTTTT
TRBJ2-1 | TRBD1 | . | TRBV5-4 | CASSLGGQGPREQFF | TGTGCCAGCAGCTTGGGTGGACAGGGTCCACGTGAGCAGTTCTTC